The 14 T cell receptor beta chains reported below all come from one sample, sequenced in a study of blood T cell repertoires in COVID-19. The table came from immunoSEQ multiplex PCR; TCRdb's copy has only in-frame clones and leaves some out. This table holds about 150,000 clones, over 70% found once. The specimen sequenced was peripheral blood. All receptors derive from a man in his sixties with acute or convalescent COVID-19.

V and J are TRBV12-5 and TRBJ1-2; possible D gene TRBD1, 5 bases. The CDR3 consists of 13 residues. The V end was cut by 11 bases, the J end by 8 bases, with 21 bases between. The V gene's germline CDR1 is LGHNT and CDR2 FRNRAP. The CDR3 spells CASNFRGGGGYTF. The CDR3 DNA reads TGTGCTTCCAACTTCCGGGGGGGTGGAGGCTACACCTTC. The variable domain in full, completed from reference TRBV12-5 and TRBJ1-2, reads DARVTQTPRHKVTEMGQEVTMRCQPILGHNTVFWYRQTMMQGLELLAYFRNRAPLDDSGMPKDRFSAEMPDATLATLKIQPSEPRDSAVYFCASNFRGGGGYTFGSGTRLTVV.

The CDR3 reads CASSQQWGGTDTQYF. The CDR3 DNA sequence: TGTGCCAGCAGCCAACAATGGGGGGGCACAGATACGCAGTATTTT. V usage is TRBV3-1 (or the pseudogene TRBV3-2) and J usage is TRBJ2-3, with D possibly TRBD2 on 6 matching bases. The CDR3 consists of 15 residues. CDR1 and CDR2 from the germline V gene are LGHDT and YNNKEL (reference sequence). Trimming pared 2 bases from V and 1 base from J, leaving 10 bases between.

The chain has TRBV18 and TRBJ2-7, with D possibly matching TRBD2 (7 bases). The CDR3 is 14 residues long. Trimming removed 3 bases at V and 6 bases at J, with 15 bases between. Per the germline V gene, CDR1 is KGHSH and CDR2 is LQKENI. The CDR3 sequence: CASSPSGGGGEQYF. CDR3 sequence (DNA): TGTGCCAGCTCACCCTCTGGCGGGGGCGGCGAGCAGTACTTC. The entire variable domain, with the rest obtained from reference TRBV18 and TRBJ2-7, is as follows: NAGVMQNPRHLVRRRGQEARLRCSPMKGHSHVYWYRQLPEEGLKFMVYLQKENIIDESGMPKERFSAEFPKEGPSILRIQQVVRGDSAAYFCASSPSGGGGEQYFGPGTRLTVT.

This chain connects TRBV25-1 to TRBJ1-4; 9 bases align to TRBD1. Germline CDR1 is MGHDK and CDR2 is SYGVNS. This CDR3 spans 18 amino acids. After removal of 7 bases from V and 8 bases from J, the junction contained 20 bases not matched to a gene. The CDR3 loop is CASNLLAPRDRDGEKLFF. The CDR3 DNA follows: TGTGCCAGCAATCTCTTGGCCCCCCGGGACAGGGACGGCGAAAAACTGTTTTTT. The whole variable domain, remainder taken from reference TRBV25-1 and TRBJ1-4, is EADIYQTPRYLVIGTGKKITLECSQTMGHDKMYWYQQDPGMELHLIHYSYGVNSTEKGDLSSESTVSRIRTEHFPLTLESARPSHTSQYLCASNLLAPRDRDGEKLFFGSGTQLSVL.

The rearrangement uses TRBV7-2 and TRBJ2-2; 7 bases are shared with TRBD2. Germline CDR1 and CDR2: SGHTA and FQGNSA. Trimming at V came to 5 bases and at J to 4 bases, leaving 10 bases not matched to a gene. This CDR3 is built from 16 residues. DNA of the CDR3: TGTGCCAGCAGCCCACGGGGAGCGGGGACCACCGGGGAGCTGTTTTTT. Its translation is CASSPRGAGTTGELFF. Full variable domain (outside the CDR3, taken from reference TRBV7-2 and TRBJ2-2): GAGVSQSPSNKVTEKGKDVELRCDPISGHTALYWYRQSLGQGLEFLIYFQGNSAPDKSGLPSDRFSAERTGGSVSTLTIQRTQQEDSAVYLCASSPRGAGTTGELFFGEGSRLTVL.

The gene calls are TRBV18 and TRBJ2-1; TRBD2 aligns across 7 bases. V trimming: 6 bases; J trimming: 7 bases; junction bases outside the gene matches: 6. CDR3 length: 13 residues. Germline loops: CDR1 KGHSH, CDR2 LQKENI. The CDR3 nucleotides read TGTGCCAGCTCCCGCCGGCGGGAGAATGAGCAGTTCTTC. It is translated as CASSRRRENEQFF.

The rearrangement joins TRBV4-2 to TRBJ2-1, with TRBD2 identical over 9 bases. The CDR3 covers 16 residues. Trimming at V came to 1 base and at J to 4 bases, leaving 5 bases not matched to a gene. The V gene's germline CDR1 is LGHNA and CDR2 YNFKEQ. DNA for the CDR3: TGTGCCAGCAGCCAAGGACTAGCGGCGCCATACAATGAGCAGTTCTTC. Protein sequence: CASSQGLAAPYNEQFF.

This chain uses TRBV19 with TRBJ2-1; 8 bases agree with TRBD1. The CDR3 covers 13 residues. Germline trimming cut 3 bases from V and 10 bases from J; bases unmatched to any gene: 5. The V gene's germline CDR1 is LNHDA and CDR2 SQIVND (reference sequence). The CDR3 nucleotides read TGTGCCAGTAGTATGGGGACAGGCGGGGAGCAGTTCTTC. Amino acid sequence: CASSMGTGGEQFF. Looking up the rest from reference TRBV19 and TRBJ2-1 gives the full variable domain: DGGITQSPKYLFRKEGQNVTLSCEQNLNHDAMYWYRQDPGQGLRLIYYSQIVNDFQKGDIAEGYSVSREKKESFPLTVTSAQKNPTAFYLCASSMGTGGEQFFGPGTRLTVL.

This sequence joins TRBV27 and TRBJ1-4; weak D call: TRBD1 (6 bases). The CDR3 sequence is 14 residues long. Trimming cost V 6 bases and J 8 bases, with 16 bases left between them. The V gene's germline CDR1 is MNHEY and CDR2 SMNVEV (reference sequence). The CDR3 DNA sequence: TGTGCCAGCAGCAACAGGGTAAAGAAGGAAAAACTGTTTTTT. Amino acid sequence: CASSNRVKKEKLFF.

The rearrangement joins TRBV7-2 to TRBJ1-6, with TRBD1 matching over 11 bases. The CDR3 extends over 15 amino acids. In germline, CDR1 is SGHTA, CDR2 FQGNSA. Unmatched junction bases numbered 6, after V lost 5 bases and J lost 9 bases. CDR3 in amino acids: CASSLGTGGSSPLHF. The CDR3 coding sequence is TGTGCCAGCAGCCTAGGGACAGGGGGAAGTTCACCCCTCCACTTT.

This chain links TRBV30 with TRBJ2-7; D may be TRBD1 (6 bases). The CDR3 runs to 12 residues. Between the trimmed V and J ends, which lost 2 bases and 3 bases, there was a span of 8 bases. Germline loops: CDR1 GTSNPN, CDR2 SVGIG (reference sequence). The CDR3 sequence: CAWSKGVYEQYF. The DNA for the CDR3 is TGTGCCTGGAGTAAGGGGGTCTACGAGCAGTACTTC.

The chain combines TRBV28 with TRBJ2-2; the D gene is possibly TRBD1 (6 bases). V was pared by 6 bases and J by 4 bases, with 12 bases between. From germline, CDR1 is MDHEN and CDR2 SYDVKM. The CDR3 loop spans 14 amino acids. CDR3 in amino acids: CASSRGQTTGELFF. The CDR3 nucleotides read TGTGCCAGCAGCCGCGGACAGACCACCGGGGAGCTGTTTTTT.

The chain recombines TRBV12-3 or TRBV12-4 with TRBJ2-5, with TRBD2 as a possible D gene (7 bases). This CDR3 is built from 12 residues. Trimming cost V 6 bases and J 6 bases, with 11 bases left between them. The chain's CDR3 is CASSGRGQTQYF. The CDR3, as DNA: TGTGCCAGCAGCGGGCGGGGGCAGACCCAGTACTTC.

This clone was counted between two and nine times. The chain is built from TRBV2 and TRBJ1-5, with 7 bases identical to TRBD1. The CDR3 length is 13 residues. Looked up from germline, CDR1 is SNHLY and CDR2 is FYNNEI. The junction had 4 bases not matched to a gene; V was cut back by 6 bases and J by 5 bases. As DNA, the CDR3 is TGTGCCAGCAGAGGGGACAGTTATCAGCCCCAGCATTTT. Translation gives CASRGDSYQPQHF.